This entry lists 18 T cell receptor beta chains sequenced from one sample in a study of post-analysis software for immune sequencing data. Their antigens are not known. Regarding the study as a whole: Patients showed TRBV5-6, TRBV5-1 and TRBV20-1 among 4 or 5 TRBV segments more frequent than in controls.

Built from TCR beta cDNA, the libraries had unique molecular identifiers in them. TCRdb passed the PCR reads through MiXCR, listing each CDR3 protein once. In the table there are some 890,000 distinct CDR3 sequences, roughly 50% of which are singletons. The specimen was blood. All receptors come from a girl between 10 and 17 years old with multiple sclerosis.

This clonotype was counted a few times. The chain links TRBV10-3 to TRBJ2-1, with D unresolved. The CDR3 extends over 12 amino acids. The V and J ends lost 1 base and 10 bases respectively, with 8 bases between them. Germline V gives CDR1 ENHRY, CDR2 SYGVKD. The CDR3: CAISEWVHEQFF. The CDR3, as DNA: TGTGCCATCAGTGAGTGGGTACACGAGCAGTTCTTC.

The chain employs TRBV7-3 and TRBJ2-1, with 9 bases that match TRBD1. The V gene's germline CDR1 is SGHTA and CDR2 FQGTGA. The CDR3 consists of 15 residues. V lost 5 bases and J lost 7; bases outside the gene matches: 9. The CDR3 reads CASSPGTGSRNEQFF. The CDR3 DNA is TGTGCCAGCAGCCCCGGGACAGGGAGCCGGAATGAGCAGTTCTTC.

The chain combines TRBV7-9 with TRBJ2-5; TRBD1 aligns across 8 bases. The J call is in doubt because the DNA end fits TRBJ2-7 better. The germline CDR1 and CDR2 sequences are SEHNR and FQNEAQ (reference sequence). The CDR3 length is 14 residues. This CDR3 is CASSLKTRGHEQYF. CDR3 DNA sequence: TGTGCCAGCAGCTTAAAAACCAGGGGGCACGAGCAGTACTTC.

The table lists this clonotype with a few counts. The chain has TRBV5-1 and TRBJ1-1; D gene uncertain. Per the germline V gene, CDR1 is SGHRS and CDR2 is YFSETQ. CDR3 length: 16 residues. V dropped 1 base and J dropped 0 bases, with 13 bases sitting between them. The CDR3 loop is CASSLSGPPLNTEAFF. The CDR3 DNA reads TGCGCCAGCAGCTTGTCCGGACCCCCGTTGAACACTGAAGCTTTCTTT.

The chain carries TRBV20-1 and TRBJ2-3; 13 nucleotides match TRBD2. CDR3 size: 14 residues. Germline values: CDR1 DFQATT, CDR2 SNEGSKA (reference sequence). V lost 1 base, J lost 6 bases, and 1 base stayed unmatched. This CDR3 reads CSARGTSGSDTQYF. CDR3 nucleotide sequence: TGCAGTGCTAGAGGGACTAGCGGGAGTGATACGCAGTATTTT.

The table lists this clonotype with a few counts. This rearrangement joins TRBV20-1 to TRBJ1-2; 8 nucleotides agree with TRBD1. The CDR3 has 14 amino acids. V lost 7 bases, J lost 5 bases, and 12 bases stayed unmatched. From germline, CDR1 is DFQATT and CDR2 SNEGSKA (reference sequence). The CDR3 coding sequence is TGCAGTGTGGGTTTAACAGGGGGTCCTTATGGCTACACCTTC. Amino acids: CSVGLTGGPYGYTF.

V and J are TRBV20-1 and TRBJ1-2, with D tentatively TRBD1 (5 bases). V lost 7 bases, J lost 0 bases, and 18 bases lay in between. The CDR3 has 15 amino acids. Germline values: CDR1 DFQATT, CDR2 SNEGSKA (reference sequence). The CDR3 protein is CSVRSRDLANYGYTF. The CDR3 bases are TGCAGTGTTAGGAGCCGGGACTTAGCTAACTATGGCTACACCTTC.

This rearrangement joins TRBV7-9 to TRBJ2-1, with D perhaps assigned TRBD1 or TRBD2 (6 bases each). Germline values: CDR1 SEHNR, CDR2 FQNEAQ (reference sequence). V was clipped by 2 bases and J by 10 bases, with 21 bases between them. CDR3 length: 16 residues. The CDR3 bases are TGTGCCAGCAGCTTAACGGGGGAATCCATTACAGGGGAGCAGTTCTTC. As protein: CASSLTGESITGEQFF.

V gene TRBV20-1 combines with J gene TRBJ2-1; 12 bases are shared with TRBD2. Germline V gene lookup returns CDR1 DFQATT and CDR2 SNEGSKA (reference sequence). The CDR3 extends over 14 amino acids. Trimming removed 5 bases from V and 9 bases from J; junction bases left unmatched: 8. CDR3 nucleotide sequence: TGCAGTGCTTCGCCTAGCGGGGGGGCCAGTGAGCAGTTCTTC. Amino acids: CSASPSGGASEQFF.

The chain couples TRBV6-5 to TRBJ1-2; 7 bases are a match to TRBD1. Germline loops: CDR1 MNHEY, CDR2 SVGAGI. Trimming cost V 8 bases and J 2 bases; bases outside gene matches: 8. This CDR3 region has 14 residues. CDR3 residues: CASSVVQGNYGYTF. The CDR3 coding sequence is TGTGCCAGCTCAGTCGTACAGGGGAACTATGGCTACACCTTC.

In its sample, this clonotype was seen a few times. The chain carries TRBV7-9 and TRBJ1-4; 12 bases map to TRBD1. Looked up from germline, CDR1 is SEHNR and CDR2 is FQNEAQ (reference sequence). J lost 6 bases, V lost 5 bases, and 10 bases had no gene match. This CDR3 is 17 amino acids long. Here the CDR3 DNA reads TGTGCCAGCAGCCCCCGGGACAGGGGGCGAAGGGATGAAAAACTGTTTTTT. Translating it yields CASSPRDRGRRDEKLFF.

This clonotype was detected a few times. The rearrangement links TRBV7-3 to TRBJ2-3; 9 bases match TRBD2. V dropped 1 base and J dropped 2; count of bases not matched to a gene: 10. The germline gives CDR1 SGHTA, CDR2 FQGTGA. This CDR3 is 18 amino acids long. CDR3 residues: CASSLRSWREGFTDTQYF. CDR3 nucleotide sequence: TGTGCCAGCAGCTTAAGGTCATGGCGGGAGGGATTCACAGATACGCAGTATTTT.

The chain combines TRBV4-1 with TRBJ2-4; D is unclear. The germline V gene has CDR1 MGHRA and CDR2 YSYEKL. The CDR3 is 12 amino acids. Trimming cost V 2 bases and J 14 bases, with 13 bases left between them. Here the CDR3 reads CASSQIRTEKYF. In DNA, the CDR3 is TGCGCCAGCAGCCAAATTCGGACGGAGAAGTACTTC.

CDR3 nucleotide sequence: TGCAGTGCTACGTCCGGCGGGGGGGTCTATGGCTACACCTTC. It codes for CSATSGGGVYGYTF. The chain employs TRBV20-1 and TRBJ1-2; possible D gene TRBD1, 5 bases. In germline, CDR1 is DFQATT, CDR2 SNEGSKA (reference sequence). This CDR3 comprises 14 residues. The V end lost 4 bases, the J end lost 4 bases, and 16 bases lay between the germline ends.

The V and J genes are TRBV9 and TRBJ2-3, with D uncertain. Germline loops: CDR1 SGDLS, CDR2 YYNGEE. Trimming stripped 0 bases from V and 5 bases from J, with 13 bases between. The CDR3 has 15 residues. Written as DNA, the CDR3 is TGTGCCAGCAGCGTAGCTGTACAAATCAAAGATACGCAGTATTTT. Protein product: CASSVAVQIKDTQYF.

This clonotype was detected only a few times. The CDR3 here is CASSPSRQSYEQYF. The CDR3 DNA sequence: TGTGCCAGCAGCCCCTCCAGGCAGTCCTACGAGCAGTACTTC. This chain joins TRBV11-2 and TRBJ2-7, with D hard to call. Germline V gene sequence: CDR1 SGHAT, CDR2 FQNNGV. This CDR3 region has 14 residues. Trimming removed 5 bases from V and 1 base from J, with 12 bases in between.

V is TRBV2 and J is TRBJ2-7; D is uncertain. Germline loops: CDR1 SNHLY, CDR2 FYNNEI. Trimming cost V 7 bases and J 3 bases, with 16 bases left between them. There are 14 residues in the CDR3. In DNA form, the CDR3 reads TGTGCCAGCATGTCACCTGAGAGCTTCTACGAGCAGTACTTC. Translating gives CASMSPESFYEQYF.

This clonotype was recorded only once. The rearrangement links TRBV3-1 to TRBJ2-7, with 7 bases aligning to TRBD1. With 4 bases clipped from V and 9 bases from J, the junction kept 18 bases outside the gene matches. This CDR3 region has 16 residues. CDR1 and CDR2 from the germline V gene are LGHDT and YNNKEL (reference sequence). The CDR3 sequence: CASSPSLHRGTHGQYF. The CDR3 DNA reads TGTGCCAGCAGCCCCTCCTTGCACAGGGGTACCCACGGGCAGTACTTC.